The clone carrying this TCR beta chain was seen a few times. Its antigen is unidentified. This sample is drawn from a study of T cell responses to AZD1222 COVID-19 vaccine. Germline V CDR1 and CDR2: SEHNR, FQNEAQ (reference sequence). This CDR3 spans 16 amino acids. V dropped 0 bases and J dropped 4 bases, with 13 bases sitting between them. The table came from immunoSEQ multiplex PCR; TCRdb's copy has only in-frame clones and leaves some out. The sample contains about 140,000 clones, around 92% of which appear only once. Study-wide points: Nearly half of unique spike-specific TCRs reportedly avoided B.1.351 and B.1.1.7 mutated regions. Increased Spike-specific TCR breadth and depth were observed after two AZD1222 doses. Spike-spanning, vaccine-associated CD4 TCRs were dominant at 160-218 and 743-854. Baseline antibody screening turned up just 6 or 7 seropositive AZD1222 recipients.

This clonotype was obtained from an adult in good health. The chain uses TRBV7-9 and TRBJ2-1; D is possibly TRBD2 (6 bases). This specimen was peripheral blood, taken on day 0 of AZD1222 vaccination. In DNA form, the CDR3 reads TGTGCCAGCAGCTTAGCGGGTGACGGAGGGTACAATGAGCAGTTCTTC. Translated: CASSLAGDGGYNEQFF.